The 19 T cell receptor beta chains below come from one sample, sequenced in a study of immune cell composition in non-small cell lung cancer. Measured with immunoSEQ multiplex PCR; TCRdb has only the in-frame clones, and not every one. Counted here are approximately 7,000 clones, 70% occurring once; the ten biggest clones make up 4.4%. What was sequenced was lung tumor tissue. Receptor source: a human donor with non-small cell lung cancer.

The chain has TRBV28 and TRBJ2-2, with TRBD1 as a possible D gene (6 bases). Germline CDR1 is MDHEN and CDR2 is SYDVKM. Between the trimmed V and J ends, which lost 6 bases and 7 bases, there was a span of 24 bases. This CDR3 is built from 17 residues. Here the CDR3 DNA reads TGTGCCAGCAGCCCTCCTCCCTCAACAGGGTTTAGCGGGGAGCTGTTTTTT. Protein: CASSPPPSTGFSGELFF.

The V gene is TRBV18, the J gene TRBJ2-2; 10 bases are a match to TRBD2. The CDR3 consists of 17 residues. Germline loops: CDR1 KGHSH, CDR2 LQKENI. V lost 3 bases to trimming and J lost 0 bases; unmatched junction nucleotides: 4. The CDR3 DNA sequence: TGTGCCAGCTCACCTTTAGCGGGAGGCTCGAACACCGGGGAGCTGTTTTTT. It codes for CASSPLAGGSNTGELFF. Looking up the rest from reference TRBV18 and TRBJ2-2 gives the full variable domain: NAGVMQNPRHLVRRRGQEARLRCSPMKGHSHVYWYRQLPEEGLKFMVYLQKENIIDESGMPKERFSAEFPKEGPSILRIQQVVRGDSAAYFCASSPLAGGSNTGELFFGEGSRLTVL.

The chain joins TRBV27 to TRBJ2-7, with 11 positions matching TRBD2. Trimming cost V 5 bases and J 6 bases; bases outside gene matches: 6. Germline CDR1 MNHEY, CDR2 SMNVEV (reference sequence). This CDR3 region has 14 residues. This chain's CDR3 is CASSKLAGELEQYF. Here the CDR3 DNA reads TGTGCCAGCAGTAAACTAGCGGGAGAACTCGAGCAGTACTTC.

The CDR3: CASSRLAGATNTGELFF. CDR3 sequence (DNA): TGTGCCAGCAGCCGGTTAGCGGGGGCTACGAACACCGGGGAGCTGTTTTTT. V gene TRBV4-2 combines with J gene TRBJ2-2; TRBD2 matches at 9 bases. CDR1 and CDR2 (germline): LGHNA, YNFKEQ. The CDR3 length is 17 residues. V dropped 4 bases and J dropped 0; count of bases not matched to a gene: 6.

This sequence joins TRBV19 and TRBJ2-7, with D uncertain. Germline loops: CDR1 LNHDA, CDR2 SQIVND (reference sequence). The CDR3 covers 13 residues. V was pared by 4 bases and J by 0 bases, with 7 bases between. CDR3 in amino acids: CASSTTDSYEQYF. The CDR3 region has the DNA TGTGCCAGTAGTACAACAGACTCCTACGAGCAGTACTTC.

This sequence joins TRBV29-1 and TRBJ1-2; D is possibly TRBD1 (6 bases). Germline-derived CDR1 and CDR2 are SQVTM and ANQGSEA. Trimming removed 7 bases from V and 1 base from J, with 16 bases in between. CDR3 length: 14 amino acids. CDR3 amino acids: CSDRTATYNYGYTF. Here the CDR3 DNA reads TGCAGCGACCGGACAGCAACTTATAACTATGGCTACACCTTC.

V is TRBV5-6 and J is TRBJ2-1; 7 bases line up with TRBD2. CDR3 size: 13 residues. In germline, CDR1 is SGHDT, CDR2 YYEEEE. The V gene end was trimmed by 2 bases and the J gene end by 7 bases; junction bases not matched to a gene: 3. The CDR3 loop is CASSFGRENEQFF. CDR3 DNA sequence: TGTGCCAGCAGCTTTGGGCGGGAGAATGAGCAGTTCTTC.

The chain recombines TRBV19 with TRBJ2-3; D perhaps matches TRBD2 (7 bases). The CDR3 is 16 amino acids. The germline V gene has CDR1 LNHDA and CDR2 SQIVND (reference sequence). The ends were cut back, 4 bases at V and 6 bases at J, with 20 bases in the middle. The CDR3 nucleotides are TGTGCCAGTAGTACCCAAGGCGGGGGCGTTCCGGATACGCAGTATTTT. It yields the protein CASSTQGGGVPDTQYF.

The chain couples TRBV11-1 to TRBJ1-5; D is unresolved. The CDR3 covers 13 residues. From germline, CDR1 is SGHAT and CDR2 FQDESV (reference sequence). Trimming removed 1 base at V and 5 bases at J, with 6 bases between. CDR3: CASSLGPYQPQHF. Here the CDR3 DNA reads TGTGCCAGCAGCTTAGGTCCTTATCAGCCCCAGCATTTT.

The chain employs TRBV18 and TRBJ2-3; TRBD1 aligns across 10 bases. V was pared by 2 bases and J by 3 bases, with 2 bases of the junction left unmatched. The CDR3 sequence is 15 residues long. Germline V gene lookup returns CDR1 KGHSH and CDR2 LQKENI. The CDR3 DNA reads TGTGCCAGCTCACCATCGGACAGGGGGACAGATACGCAGTATTTT. Its protein product is CASSPSDRGTDTQYF.

The rearrangement links TRBV4-1 to TRBJ2-2; perhaps TRBD2 as D (6 bases). Germline V gives CDR1 MGHRA, CDR2 YSYEKL. The CDR3 is 14 amino acids. Trimming removed 4 bases at V and 7 bases at J, with 13 bases between. The CDR3 sequence is CASSRVGGVGELFF. The CDR3 DNA is TGCGCCAGCAGCCGAGTAGGAGGGGTCGGGGAGCTGTTTTTT.

The chain couples TRBV29-1 to TRBJ2-5, with TRBD2 as a possible D gene (6 bases). V was trimmed by 5 bases and J by 5 bases, leaving 15 bases between them. CDR3 length: 13 amino acids. Germline-derived CDR1 and CDR2 are SQVTM and ANQGSEA. The CDR3 loop reads CSVMVRAGETQYF. The CDR3 DNA reads TGCAGCGTTATGGTCAGGGCGGGGGAGACCCAGTACTTC.

This sequence joins TRBV2 and TRBJ2-7, with 13 bases aligning to TRBD2. The CDR3 runs 16 residues. In germline, CDR1 is SNHLY, CDR2 FYNNEI. V gave up 0 bases and J gave up 3 bases; unmatched junction bases: 2. The CDR3 spells CASSEAGLAGFYEQYF. DNA for the CDR3: TGTGCCAGCAGTGAAGCGGGACTAGCGGGATTCTACGAGCAGTACTTC.

The chain joins TRBV5-1 to TRBJ2-1; 8 bases map to TRBD2. Per germline, CDR1 SGHRS and CDR2 YFSETQ. With 1 base clipped from V and 6 bases from J, the junction kept 3 bases outside the gene matches. The CDR3 loop spans 14 amino acids. The CDR3 bases are TGCGCCAGCAGCTTGCAAGCGGGAGCCAATGAGCAGTTCTTC. Its protein product is CASSLQAGANEQFF.

The chain joins TRBV20-1 to TRBJ2-5; TRBD1 is a possible D gene (5 bases). The last part of the DNA fits TRBJ2-7 better; the J call may be wrong. Germline V gene sequence: CDR1 DFQATT, CDR2 SNEGSKA (reference sequence). The CDR3 consists of 11 residues. This chain's CDR3 is CSAPKGYEQYF. The DNA of the CDR3 is TGCAGTGCCCCTAAGGGGTACGAGCAGTACTTC.

The CDR3 DNA reads TGTGCCATCAGTGCTGAGCGGGGGGGCCAATGGTCCTACAATGAGCAGTTCTTC. This encodes CAISAERGGQWSYNEQFF. J is TRBJ2-1 and V is TRBV10-3; 10 bases match TRBD2. Losses at the gene ends were 4 bases for V and 1 base for J; bases not matched to a gene: 10. The CDR3 has 18 amino acids. Germline CDR1 ENHRY, CDR2 SYGVKD.

In this sample, this clone turned up once. The chain couples TRBV7-2 to TRBJ1-2; D unresolved. This CDR3 has 15 residues. Trimming removed 1 base from V and 2 bases from J, with 11 bases in between. Germline loops: CDR1 SGHTA, CDR2 FQGNSA. The CDR3 DNA is TGTGCCAGCAGCTTAGAGTTAACGGAGAACTATGGCTACACCTTC. It yields the protein CASSLELTENYGYTF.

This clone showed up just a few times. V gene TRBV19 combines with J gene TRBJ1-5, with D possibly being TRBD1 (5 bases). The CDR3 loop spans 13 amino acids. Trimming left V 8 bases short and J 6 bases short, with 14 bases between. In germline, CDR1 is LNHDA, CDR2 SQIVND (reference sequence). The CDR3 DNA reads TGTGCCAGTTGGGAGGGGCGTCGTCAGCCCCAGCATTTT. It yields the protein CASWEGRRQPQHF. Supplemented by reference TRBV19 and TRBJ1-5, the full variable domain reads DGGITQSPKYLFRKEGQNVTLSCEQNLNHDAMYWYRQDPGQGLRLIYYSQIVNDFQKGDIAEGYSVSREKKESFPLTVTSAQKNPTAFYLCASWEGRRQPQHFGDGTRLSIL.

The J gene is TRBJ2-7, the V gene TRBV28; 8 nucleotides line up with TRBD2. Germline values: CDR1 MDHEN, CDR2 SYDVKM. With V trimmed by 2 bases and J by 3 bases, 12 bases remained unmatched. The CDR3 is 17 residues long. The CDR3 is CASSLPSGGGGDYEQYF. In DNA, the CDR3 is TGTGCCAGCAGTTTACCATCCGGGGGGGGAGGAGACTACGAGCAGTACTTC.